What follows describes a single T cell receptor (beta chain). Trimming took 3 bases from V and 2 from J, leaving 17 bases between them. This CDR3 is 17 amino acids long. Germline V gene data show CDR1 as KGHSH and CDR2 as LQKENI. This entry belongs to a study of cytomegalovirus exposure and HLA in healthy donors. PCR amplification relied on 60 Vbeta primers (plus 13 Jbeta primers). Measured with immunoSEQ multiplex PCR; TCRdb has only the in-frame clones, and not every one. The profile shows over 150,000 clones, about 80% of them singletons. Sample: PBMCs. The receptor was derived from a woman aged 45-65 years in good health and CMV-seropositive. This chain uses TRBV18 with TRBJ2-1; a weak D match, TRBD2 (6 bases). The CDR3 nucleotides are TGTGCCAGCTCACCTCCCTCCGGGAGCTTGGCCTACAATGAGCAGTTCTTC. Amino acids: CASSPPSGSLAYNEQFF.